This T cell receptor beta chain is drawn from a study of blood T cell repertoires in COVID-19. TCRdb's copy holds only in-frame clones and misses some; the assay was immunoSEQ multiplex PCR. The sample includes hundreds of thousands of clones, around 90% of them seen just once. Participant age was roughly 18 to 89 years, and participants resided in roughly 25 US areas. Participants had their cohort set by participant-reported clinical history. Trimming took off 3 bases at V and 7 bases at J, with 15 bases between the two ends. Germline V lookup: CDR1 KGHSH, CDR2 LQKENI. This CDR3 spans 14 amino acids.

The chain is built from TRBV18 and TRBJ1-2; the D is unclear. The specimen was PBMCs or T cells enriched from blood (not recorded which). This sequence was found in a woman aged 25 to 39 who had recovered from COVID-19. CDR3 protein: CASSPIRVTGGYTF. DNA of the CDR3: TGTGCCAGCTCACCTATTCGTGTTACCGGTGGCTACACCTTC.